The clone carrying this T cell receptor (beta chain) was counted only a few times. Its target is not known. Trimming took 1 base from V and 2 from J; bases not matched to a gene: 3. Germline V CDR1 and CDR2: SGHAT, FQNNGV. The CDR3 contains 16 residues. Each CDR3 protein is one row after TCRdb ran MiXCR on the RT-PCR reads. The sample holds 290,000 or so distinct CDR3 sequences, about 20% seen once. The data stem from a study of response to subunit inactivated influenza vaccine. Notes on the study in general: Every seasonal influenza vaccination brings in few new T cells, the authors suggested.

The receptor was isolated from a man aged 50 to 75 who received an inactivated influenza vaccine. The material was PBMCs from blood, obtained less than 22 months after vaccination. The V gene is TRBV11-2, the J gene TRBJ2-1, with 9 bases fitting TRBD2. CDR3 bases: TGTGCCAGCAGCTTAGCCGGCGGGAGGGCCTACAATGAGCAGTTCTTC. Amino acid sequence: CASSLAGGRAYNEQFF.